A selection of T cell receptor beta chains follows, all from one sample in a study of OX40 agonist ivuxolimab in advanced cancers. TCRdb's table, derived via immunoSEQ multiplex PCR, lists solely in-frame clones and lacks some. The data hold around 70,000 clones, with 80% to 95% observed a single time. Source: CD4+ or CD8+ T cells sorted from blood, taken in a trial of the OX40 agonist ivuxolimab. These receptors were collected from an adult with an advanced solid tumor such as melanoma, head and neck, liver or kidney cancer. Both conserved end residues are part of each CDR3. The order of the fields is D gene, clone size, V gene, J gene, CDR3 DNA, CDR3 protein. The D gene is left open where the match is weak. Where a row states a size, it is once, few, many or the class of an expanded clone; other rows omit it.

NA,NA,TRBV5-6,TRBJ2-3,TGTGCCAGCAGCTTAGGGAGCACAGATACGCAGTATTTT,CASSLGSTDTQYF
TRBD1,NA,TRBV4-1,TRBJ1-1,TGCGCCAGCAGCCTAGGACAGGGAATGAAAGCTTTCTTT,CASSLGQGMKAFF
NA,NA,TRBV21-1,TRBJ2-7,TGTGCCAGCAGCAAAGAAGGGGGCTCCTACGAGCAGTACTTC,CASSKEGGSYEQYF
TRBD1,NA,TRBV6-1,TRBJ2-7,TGTGCCAGCAGTGAATCGGCAGGGGGCGACCTGTACGAGCAGTACTTC,CASSESAGGDLYEQYF
NA,once,TRBV9,TRBJ1-1,TGTGCCAGCAGCGGGCTGAACACTGAAGCTTTCTTT,CASSGLNTEAFF
NA,NA,TRBV7-6,TRBJ2-5,TGTGCCAGCAGCTATTCAGAGACCCAGTACTTC,CASSYSETQYF
TRBD1,NA,TRBV11-3,TRBJ1-6,TGTGCCAGCAGCTTAGTTATAGGGGGCGAACGATCACCCCTCCACTTT,CASSLVIGGERSPLHF
NA,NA,TRBV11-2,TRBJ1-3,TGTGCCAGCAGCCCTCCAGACAGGTTCCACTCTGGAAACACCATATATTTT,CASSPPDRFHSGNTIYF
TRBD1,NA,TRBV4-1,TRBJ2-7,TGCGCCAGCAGTCGGACAGGGGGCGGCGGGGAGCAGTACTTC,CASSRTGGGGEQYF
TRBD2,NA,TRBV7-8,TRBJ2-7,TGTGCCAGCAGCCCGGGGGGTGGGGTCCCCTACGAGCAGTACTTC,CASSPGGGVPYEQYF
NA,NA,TRBV2,TRBJ1-6,TGTGCCAGCTCTAATTCACCCCTCCACTTT,CASSNSPLHF
TRBD2,NA,TRBV27,TRBJ2-4,TGTGCCAGCAGTTCCCGTAGGACTAGTCAGAACATTCAGTACTTC,CASSSRRTSQNIQYF
NA,NA,TRBV11-2,TRBJ2-2,TGTGCCAGCAGCCCCTGGCGGACAGACACCGGGGAGCTGTTTTTT,CASSPWRTDTGELFF
TRBD1,NA,TRBV5-5,TRBJ1-4,TGTGCCAGCAGCACTATAGGGACAGGGATGAATGAAAAACTGTTTTTT,CASSTIGTGMNEKLFF
TRBD1,NA,TRBV9,TRBJ2-7,TGTGCCAGCAGCCCTTCGGGACAGACCTACGAGCAGTACTTC,CASSPSGQTYEQYF
NA,NA,TRBV9,TRBJ2-7,TGTGCCAGCAGCGAAGGGGGAAGCCCCTACGAGCAGTACTTC,CASSEGGSPYEQYF
TRBD1,NA,TRBV27,TRBJ1-5,TGTGCCAGCAGCCCTGCTGGACAGGGGGCCTTAGGCAATCAGCCCCAGCATTTT,CASSPAGQGALGNQPQHF
NA,NA,TRBV2,TRBJ2-5,TGTGCCAGCAGTGAAGTAGGGGATACCGGGGACCCCCGGGAGACCCAGTACTTC,CASSEVGDTGDPRETQYF
NA,NA,TRBV5-4,TRBJ2-3,TGTGCCAGCAGCAGCCGACAGGGCACAGATACGCAGTATTTT,CASSSRQGTDTQYF
NA,NA,TRBV6-5,TRBJ1-2,TGTGCCAGCAGTTACATCCACTCCGATAACTATGGCTACACCTTC,CASSYIHSDNYGYTF
NA,NA,TRBV4-2,TRBJ2-3,TGTGCCAGCAGCCAAGTCCTTTCATCTAGCACAGATACGCAGTATTTT,CASSQVLSSSTDTQYF
TRBD2,NA,TRBV7-7,TRBJ2-3,TGTGCCAGCAGCTTAGGCCCCACTAGCGGGGGTACAGATACGCAGTATTTT,CASSLGPTSGGTDTQYF
TRBD1,NA,TRBV7-2,TRBJ1-3,TGTGCCAGCAGCCCTTCCCCCCAGACAGGGACCGGAAACACCATATATTTT,CASSPSPQTGTGNTIYF
TRBD1,few,TRBV7-9,TRBJ1-5,TGTGCCAGCAGCGACGAGGGACAGGGGGGCAATCAGCCCCAGCATTTT,CASSDEGQGGNQPQHF
NA,NA,TRBV2,TRBJ2-1,TGTGCCAGCACCGAATCAACAGGGACCTCCTACAATGAGCAGTTCTTC,CASTESTGTSYNEQFF
NA,NA,TRBV27,TRBJ2-7,TGTGCCAGCAGTCCCGGGTCCCTCGGGACACTAATCTACGAGCAGTACTTC,CASSPGSLGTLIYEQYF
NA,few,TRBV29-1,TRBJ1-1,TGCAGCGTATGGTTTTTGAACACTGAAGCTTTCTTT,CSVWFLNTEAFF
NA,NA,TRBV13,TRBJ2-7,TGTGCCAGCAGCCCCCGAGTGGGAATCAACTCCTACGAGCAGTACTTC,CASSPRVGINSYEQYF
NA,NA,TRBV11-2,TRBJ2-3,TGTGCCAGCAGCTTAGGCGCCCGCGGGGCAGATACGCAGTATTTT,CASSLGARGADTQYF
TRBD2,NA,TRBV7-3,TRBJ2-1,TGTGCCAGCAGCCTTACTAGCGGGGTCCTTAATGAGCAGTTCTTC,CASSLTSGVLNEQFF
NA,NA,TRBV6-1,TRBJ1-5,TGTGCCAGCAGTGACAGGGGTGGCAATCAGCCCCAGCATTTT,CASSDRGGNQPQHF
TRBD2,NA,TRBV11-2,TRBJ2-5,TGTGCCAGCAGCTTCTTGCTAGCGGGGGCGCCCACCCAAGAGACCCAGTACTTC,CASSFLLAGAPTQETQYF
NA,NA,TRBV7-9,TRBJ2-3,TGTGCCAGCAGCTTCTGGGGGGACACAGATACGCAGTATTTT,CASSFWGDTDTQYF
NA,NA,TRBV27,TRBJ2-7,TGTGCCAGCATCGATGGGGCACTCTACGAGCAGTACTTC,CASIDGALYEQYF
TRBD1,once,TRBV27,TRBJ1-1,TGTGCCAGCAGTTCCCACCCGGGACAGGGAGGTCATTGGACTGAAGCTTTCTTT,CASSSHPGQGGHWTEAFF
NA,NA,TRBV11-2,TRBJ1-3,TGTGCCAGCAGCTTAGAATGGGGACCTGGAAACACCATATATTTT,CASSLEWGPGNTIYF
TRBD2,NA,TRBV7-9,TRBJ2-1,TGTGCCAGCAGCTTAGCCTTGAGACTAGCGGGGGTCGACTACAATGAGCAGTTCTTC,CASSLALRLAGVDYNEQFF
NA,NA,TRBV9,TRBJ1-3,TGTGCCAGCGGTGGAAGCACCATATATTTT,CASGGSTIYF
NA,NA,TRBV11-2,TRBJ2-7,TGTGCCAGCAGCTTACAGGGTCTTCTCTACGAGCAGTACTTC,CASSLQGLLYEQYF
NA,few,TRBV6-5,TRBJ1-4,TGTGCCAGCAGTTACCTCCCGGCTGCTAATGAAAAACTGTTTTTT,CASSYLPAANEKLFF
NA,NA,TRBV7-9,TRBJ1-4,TGTGCCAGCAGCTTCGCAAGGGTGAATGAAAAACTGTTTTTT,CASSFARVNEKLFF
NA,NA,TRBV2,TRBJ1-2,TGTGCCAGCAGTGAATGGATAGGGCAATATGGCTACACCTTC,CASSEWIGQYGYTF
NA,NA,TRBV9,TRBJ2-1,TGTGCCAGCAGCCCCGGGCGCGGATACTCCTACAATGAGCAGTTCTTC,CASSPGRGYSYNEQFF
NA,NA,TRBV7-7,TRBJ2-2,TGTGCCAGCAGCTTATCTCTGGGTGGGGCGAACACCGGGGAGCTGTTTTTT,CASSLSLGGANTGELFF